The sequence of this TCR beta chain was determined in a study of blood T cell repertoires in COVID-19. On the study more broadly: COVID-19 samples, acute and convalescent, were from the United States, Italy and Spain. Sources were T cells, B-cell-depleted T cells, or PBMCs; the material itself was cDNA or gDNA.

Unmatched junction bases numbered 10, after V lost 5 bases and J lost 4 bases. CDR1 and CDR2 from the germline V gene are SGHVS and FQNEAQ. The CDR3 is 16 residues long. Here immunoSEQ multiplex PCR was the method, and the copy in TCRdb shows in-frame clones only, minus some. The sample records more than 55,000 clones, 80% to 90% being singletons. This TCR came from a woman at least 80 years old with acute or convalescent COVID-19. The chain has TRBV7-8 and TRBJ2-1, with 8 nucleotides matching TRBD2. Sequenced material: peripheral blood. In DNA form, the CDR3 reads TGTGCCAGCAGCCGAGGAGCGGGAGCGTTATACAATGAGCAGTTCTTC. Translated, it gives CASSRGAGALYNEQFF.